The 20 T cell receptor beta chains in this list originate from one sample, sequenced in a study of T cell responses to AZD1222 COVID-19 vaccine. Sequencing was performed with immunoSEQ multiplex PCR; in TCRdb, only in-frame clones are kept and a portion is missing. Among tens of thousands of clones, roughly 88% were seen once, and the ten largest hold about 9.4%. Here the sequenced sample was peripheral blood, taken 28 days after the second AZD1222 dose. The source of these receptors is an adult who received the AZD1222 COVID-19 vaccine.

The chain uses TRBV5-1 and TRBJ1-1; 8 bases map to TRBD1. The CDR3 consists of 15 residues. Germline V gene sequence: CDR1 SGHRS, CDR2 YFSETQ. The V gene end was trimmed by 0 bases and the J gene end by 0 bases; junction bases not matched to a gene: 1. The CDR3: CASSLGTGLNTEAFF. The DNA for the CDR3 is TGCGCCAGCAGCTTGGGGACAGGGCTGAACACTGAAGCTTTCTTT.

The chain uses TRBV9 and TRBJ2-1, with 9 nucleotides matching TRBD2. The CDR3 is 19 residues long. From germline, CDR1 is SGDLS and CDR2 YYNGEE. Trimming cost V 0 bases and J 5 bases; bases outside gene matches: 15. CDR3 coding DNA: TGTGCCAGCAGCGTAGAAGGTAGCGGGGGCCCCACCGTTAACAATGAGCAGTTCTTC. Translating it yields CASSVEGSGGPTVNNEQFF.

The V and J genes are TRBV28 and TRBJ2-3; D is uncertain. V lost 3 bases, J lost 3 bases, and 13 bases lay in between. The CDR3 contains 15 residues. In germline, CDR1 is MDHEN, CDR2 SYDVKM. As DNA, the CDR3 is TGTGCCAGCAGTTTCCGGCGGATGGGGACAGATACGCAGTATTTT. Translating it yields CASSFRRMGTDTQYF.

The chain uses TRBV5-4 and TRBJ2-1, with D perhaps matching TRBD2 (5 bases). V was shortened by 4 bases and J by 2 bases, with 16 bases between the two germline ends. This CDR3 is built from 16 residues. Germline V gene sequence: CDR1 SGHNT, CDR2 YYREEE (reference sequence). This chain's CDR3 is CASSRDPVLTYNEQFF. In DNA form, the CDR3 reads TGTGCCAGCAGCCGGGATCCGGTGCTGACCTACAATGAGCAGTTCTTC.

This sequence joins TRBV11-2 and TRBJ1-2; D is undetermined. CDR3 size: 15 residues. V was shortened by 0 bases and J by 1 base, with 9 bases between the two germline ends. Per the germline V gene, CDR1 is SGHAT and CDR2 is FQNNGV. The CDR3 nucleotides are TGTGCCAGCAGCTTAGATCTTCGGCGTAACTATGGCTACACCTTC. It codes for CASSLDLRRNYGYTF.

This clone has only a few counts. This chain connects TRBV7-6 to TRBJ1-5, with TRBD1 matching over 9 bases. The length of the CDR3 is 15 residues. CDR1 is SGHVS, CDR2 FNYEAQ, per germline. J gave up 7 bases and V 5 bases, and 9 bases lay outside the gene matches. This CDR3 is CASSLTGGDVQPQHF. Here the CDR3 DNA reads TGTGCCAGCAGCCTAACAGGGGGCGATGTACAGCCCCAGCATTTT.

The CDR3 nucleotides read TGTGCCAGCAGCCAAGATCCGGGGAATACGAACACTGAAGCTTTCTTT. It encodes CASSQDPGNTNTEAFF. V and J are TRBV4-2 and TRBJ1-1, with unresolved D. This CDR3 has 16 residues. V was cut by 0 bases and J by 1 base, with 12 bases left in between. CDR1 is LGHNA and CDR2 is YNFKEQ in the germline V gene.

The chain carries TRBV3-1 (or the pseudogene TRBV3-2) and TRBJ2-6, with unresolved D. Trimming removed 1 base at V and 1 base at J, with 11 bases between. CDR3 length: 17 amino acids. CDR1 is LGHDT, CDR2 YNNKEL, per germline (reference sequence). CDR3 region: CASSQGVGISGANVLTF. Here the CDR3 DNA reads TGTGCCAGCAGCCAAGGTGTAGGGATATCTGGGGCCAACGTCCTGACTTTC.

CDR3 sequence reads: CASSFATPLHF. CDR3 DNA sequence: TGTGCCAGCAGTTTTGCTACACCCCTCCACTTT. The chain combines TRBV28 with TRBJ1-6; D remains ambiguous. Germline CDR1 is MDHEN and CDR2 is SYDVKM. The length of the CDR3 is 11 residues. V lost 3 bases and J lost 11, with 5 bases in between.

This clone is large in the sample. The chain carries TRBV28 and TRBJ1-1, with D possibly TRBD1 on 6 matching bases. The germline gives CDR1 MDHEN, CDR2 SYDVKM. V was clipped by 10 bases and J by 6 bases, with 21 bases between them. The CDR3 runs 14 residues. The CDR3 region is CAIRGGSGYAEAFF. CDR3 coding DNA: TGTGCCATCCGGGGGGGCTCGGGGTACGCTGAAGCTTTCTTT.

This sequence joins TRBV10-3 and TRBJ1-5; perhaps TRBD1 as D (6 bases). This CDR3 has 16 amino acids. Germline V gives CDR1 ENHRY, CDR2 SYGVKD. V dropped 2 bases and J dropped 9 bases, with 20 bases sitting between them. This chain's CDR3 is CAISEGRSSQGSPQHF. The CDR3 DNA follows: TGTGCCATCAGTGAGGGAAGGTCCTCTCAGGGGTCGCCCCAGCATTTT.

The chain carries TRBV5-5 and TRBJ1-5; D gene unclear. This CDR3 is 16 amino acids long. Trimming took off 4 bases at V and 0 bases at J, with 14 bases between the two ends. Germline CDR1 SGHKS, CDR2 YYEKEE (reference sequence). The CDR3 loop is CASSPLGRYSNQPQHF. In nucleotides, the CDR3 is TGTGCCAGCAGCCCCCTCGGGCGGTATAGCAATCAGCCCCAGCATTTT. The full variable domain, its missing parts supplied by reference TRBV5-5 and TRBJ1-5, is DAGVTQSPTHLIKTRGQQVTLRCSPISGHKSVSWYQQVLGQGPQFIFQYYEKEERGRGNFPDRFSARQFPNYSSELNVNALLLGDSALYLCASSPLGRYSNQPQHFGDGTRLSIL.

The V gene is TRBV20-1, the J gene TRBJ1-1; D unclear. V gave up 3 bases and J gave up 4 bases, with 6 bases separating them. The CDR3 runs to 11 residues. CDR1 and CDR2 from the germline V gene are DFQATT and SNEGSKA (reference sequence). DNA for the CDR3: TGCAGTGCTAGTTTGAGCACTGAAGCTTTCTTT. It yields the protein CSASLSTEAFF.

The CDR3 DNA reads as TGCGCCAGCAGTGTTAGGGACATAACAACTAATGAAAAACTGTTTTTT. This sequence encodes CASSVRDITTNEKLFF. V is TRBV10-1 and J is TRBJ1-4, with a tentative D call TRBD1 (6 bases). V lost 4 bases and J 0 bases, leaving 12 bases between the germline ends. Per germline, CDR1 WNHNN and CDR2 SYGVQD (reference sequence). The CDR3 is 16 amino acids.

This chain connects TRBV19 to TRBJ1-1, with D possibly matching TRBD1 (5 bases). V was shortened by 6 bases and J by 4 bases, with 15 bases between the two germline ends. This CDR3 contains 14 residues. Germline CDR1 reads LNHDA; CDR2 reads SQIVND (reference sequence). The DNA of the CDR3 is TGTGCCAGTAGGTCCAGGGTAGTTCTCACTGAAGCTTTCTTT. Residues: CASRSRVVLTEAFF.

The chain uses TRBV12-3 or TRBV12-4 and TRBJ1-2, with TRBD1 as a possible D gene (6 bases). There are 13 residues in the CDR3. V was trimmed by 3 bases and J by 8 bases, leaving 13 bases between them. The CDR3 spells CASSFRGAKGYTF. The CDR3 DNA follows: TGTGCCAGCAGTTTCCGGGGGGCGAAAGGCTACACCTTC.

This clone appeared a single time. The rearrangement joins TRBV9 to TRBJ2-3; D unresolved. With 4 bases removed from V and 1 base from J, the gap between germline ends came to 7 bases. The CDR3 is 13 amino acids. Germline CDR1 is SGDLS and CDR2 is YYNGEE. DNA for the CDR3: TGTGCCAGCAGCCGCGACCGCACAGATACGCAGTATTTT. Translation: CASSRDRTDTQYF.

This clone was counted many times. Other DNA sequences in the same sample also yield this CDR3. The V call is TRBV2, the J call TRBJ2-3; 7 bases map to TRBD2. Trimming took 0 bases from V and 0 from J; bases not matched to a gene: 0. The CDR3 spans 15 residues. Germline V gene sequence: CDR1 SNHLY, CDR2 FYNNEI. The CDR3 loop is CASSEAGGSTDTQYF. In nucleotides, the CDR3 is TGTGCCAGCAGTGAAGCGGGGGGGAGCACAGATACGCAGTATTTT.

The CDR3 DNA reads TGTGCCAGCAGCTTCCGTTCGGCTAGCGGGTCCGCGGATACGCAGTATTTT. It translates to CASSFRSASGSADTQYF. The gene calls are TRBV5-5 and TRBJ2-3; 8 bases align to TRBD2. Germline V lookup: CDR1 SGHKS, CDR2 YYEKEE (reference sequence). V shed 2 bases, J shed 6 bases, and the junction held 14 bases outside the gene matches. The CDR3 is made up of 17 amino acids.

This clone has only a few counts. This sequence joins TRBV30 and TRBJ1-2; D gene unclear. Germline V gene data show CDR1 as GTSNPN and CDR2 as SVGIG (reference sequence). The CDR3 has 11 amino acids. V dropped 3 bases and J dropped 2 bases, with 4 bases sitting between them. In DNA form, the CDR3 reads TGTGCCTGGAGCGAAAACTATGGCTACACCTTC. Amino acid sequence: CAWSENYGYTF.